This TCR beta chain stems from a study of cytomegalovirus exposure and HLA in healthy donors. There are a few counts of this clone. Trimming cost V 4 bases and J 10 bases, with 25 bases left between them. This CDR3 is built from 16 residues. CDR1 and CDR2 from the germline V gene are LGHNA and YSLEER. PCR employed 60 Vbeta and 13 Jbeta primers. Profiling relied on immunoSEQ multiplex PCR, and the TCRdb table lists in-frame clones only, not all of them. The sample includes tens of thousands of clones, roughly 77% seen only once; the top ten take 6.8%. The chain recombines TRBV4-3 with TRBJ1-1, with D tentatively TRBD1 (5 bases). The specimen sequenced was PBMCs. The receptor comes from a man younger than 40 in good health and CMV-seropositive. The CDR3 here is CASSRTVGQGRGGAFF. The CDR3 bases are TGCGCCAGCAGCCGGACCGTAGGACAAGGCCGGGGAGGAGCTTTCTTT.